A single sample is the source of the 21 T cell receptor beta chains below, sequenced in a study of OX40 agonist ivuxolimab in advanced cancers. The table came from immunoSEQ multiplex PCR; TCRdb's copy has only in-frame clones and leaves some out. The sample lists tens of thousands of clones, more than 80% seen once, with roughly 8.7% in the top ten. The starting material was CD4+ or CD8+ T cells sorted from blood, obtained in a trial of the OX40 agonist ivuxolimab. Receptors originate from an adult with an advanced solid tumor such as melanoma, head and neck, liver or kidney cancer.

This clone appeared a single time. CDR3 residues: CASSSRTDTGELFF. CDR3 nucleotide sequence: TGTGCCAGTAGTAGCAGGACGGACACCGGGGAGCTGTTTTTT. This chain joins TRBV19 and TRBJ2-2; D call uncertain. Trimming left V 4 bases short and J 3 bases short, with 9 bases between. The germline V gene encodes CDR1 LNHDA and CDR2 SQIVND (reference sequence). The CDR3 loop spans 14 amino acids.

The chain employs TRBV29-1 and TRBJ1-3; no firm D call. The CDR3 has 16 residues. Trimming pared 3 bases from V and 0 bases from J, leaving 15 bases between. Looked up from germline, CDR1 is SQVTM and CDR2 is ANQGSEA. CDR3 in DNA: TGCAGCGTTGAGAGGGAGAGTACTAGCTCTGGAAACACCATATATTTT. This encodes CSVERESTSSGNTIYF.

V and J are TRBV4-2 and TRBJ1-5; no firm D call. The length of the CDR3 is 16 residues. V shed 0 bases and J shed 4 bases, with 13 bases lying between them. Germline-derived CDR1 and CDR2 are LGHNA and YNFKEQ. The DNA of the CDR3 is TGTGCCAGCAGCCAAGACTATCCCCCCCAGAATCAGCCCCAGCATTTT. Its translation is CASSQDYPPQNQPQHF.

The V call is TRBV27, the J call TRBJ1-1; TRBD1 aligns across 8 bases. This CDR3 comprises 14 residues. The J segment lost 1 base and the V segment lost 5 bases, leaving 3 bases of the junction unmatched. CDR1 and CDR2 from the germline V gene are MNHEY and SMNVEV (reference sequence). Here the CDR3 DNA reads TGTGCCAGCAGTCCCGGACAGGGGAACACTGAAGCTTTCTTT. It translates to CASSPGQGNTEAFF.

J is TRBJ2-5 and V is TRBV30; D might be TRBD1 or TRBD2, each matching 5 bases. This CDR3 has 14 residues. V was cut by 3 bases and J by 5 bases, with 16 bases left in between. Germline V gene sequence: CDR1 GTSNPN, CDR2 SVGIG (reference sequence). Written as DNA, the CDR3 is TGTGCCTGGAGCCCCAAATGGGGCGGGGAGACCCAGTACTTC. Translated: CAWSPKWGGETQYF. The entire variable domain, with the rest obtained from reference TRBV30 and TRBJ2-5, is as follows: SQTIHQWPATLVQPVGSPLSLECTVEGTSNPNLYWYRQAAGRGLQLLFYSVGIGQISSEVPQNLSASRPQDRQFILSSKKLLLSDSGFYLCAWSPKWGGETQYFGPGTRLLVL.

The rearrangement uses TRBV6-5 and TRBJ1-1; D is unclear. The CDR3 spans 12 residues. The V end lost 0 bases, the J end lost 7 bases, and 6 bases lay between the germline ends. Germline CDR1 reads MNHEY; CDR2 reads SVGAGI. CDR3 nucleotide sequence: TGTGCCAGCAGTTACTCTGGCTTTGAAGCTTTCTTT. Translating gives CASSYSGFEAFF.

The V call is TRBV7-9, the J call TRBJ2-3; 8 bases are shared with TRBD2. Trimming cost V 3 bases and J 13 bases; bases outside gene matches: 12. The germline gives CDR1 SEHNR, CDR2 FQNEAQ (reference sequence). The CDR3 runs to 14 residues. Written as DNA, the CDR3 is TGTGCCAGCAGCTTCCTAGCGGGCGGGATTTGGAAGTATTTT. It specifies CASSFLAGGIWKYF. Full variable domain (remainder filled in from reference TRBV7-9 and TRBJ2-3): DTGVSQNPRHKITKRGQNVTFRCDPISEHNRLYWYRQTLGQGPEFLTYFQNEAQLEKSRLLSDRFSAERPKGSFSTLEIQRTEQGDSAMYLCASSFLAGGIWKYFGPGTRLTVL.

This sequence joins TRBV4-1 and TRBJ2-1; TRBD2 matches at 9 bases. Germline values: CDR1 MGHRA, CDR2 YSYEKL. The V and J ends lost 1 base and 6 bases, in that order; junction bases with no gene match: 7. The CDR3 is 16 residues long. The CDR3 here is CASSQGIAGAINEQFF. As DNA, the CDR3 is TGCGCCAGCAGCCAAGGAATAGCGGGGGCGATCAATGAGCAGTTCTTC.

The chain joins TRBV28 to TRBJ2-1; TRBD2 agrees at 10 bases. V was pared by 4 bases and J by 8 bases, with 5 bases of the junction left unmatched. The CDR3 extends over 14 amino acids. Germline V CDR1 and CDR2: MDHEN, SYDVKM. CDR3 residues: CASSSLAGVHEQFF. For the CDR3, the DNA is TGTGCCAGCAGTTCCCTAGCGGGGGTACATGAGCAGTTCTTC.

The chain couples TRBV28 to TRBJ2-3; TRBD2 might be the D (7 bases). Trimming removed 7 bases at V and 3 bases at J, with 17 bases between. Per the germline V gene, CDR1 is MDHEN and CDR2 is SYDVKM. The CDR3 sequence is 15 residues long. The CDR3 sequence: CASTVGGGATDTQYF. The CDR3 coding sequence is TGTGCCAGCACCGTGGGGGGGGGCGCGACAGATACGCAGTATTTT.

This chain joins TRBV30 and TRBJ1-5; 9 bases match TRBD1. After removal of 2 bases from V and 5 bases from J, the junction contained 4 bases not matched to a gene. This CDR3 comprises 14 residues. Germline CDR1 is GTSNPN and CDR2 is SVGIG (reference sequence). The CDR3 loop reads CAWSNRGLDQPQHF. The CDR3, as DNA: TGTGCCTGGAGTAACAGGGGGCTGGATCAGCCCCAGCATTTT. The variable domain in full, with the rest retrieved from reference TRBV30 and TRBJ1-5, is SQTIHQWPATLVQPVGSPLSLECTVEGTSNPNLYWYRQAAGRGLQLLFYSVGIGQISSEVPQNLSASRPQDRQFILSSKKLLLSDSGFYLCAWSNRGLDQPQHFGDGTRLSIL.

The sample holds one count of this clone. The chain couples TRBV7-8 to TRBJ1-5; D uncertain. Germline V gives CDR1 SGHVS, CDR2 FQNEAQ. With 4 bases removed from V and 2 bases from J, the gap between germline ends came to 12 bases. The CDR3 is made up of 15 amino acids. The CDR3 nucleotides are TGTGCCAGCAGCTCGGGGAGGGTTGGCAATCAGCCCCAGCATTTT. It translates to CASSSGRVGNQPQHF.

The genes are TRBV5-4 and TRBJ1-1; the D gene is possibly TRBD1 (6 bases). Germline V gene sequence: CDR1 SGHNT, CDR2 YYREEE (reference sequence). The CDR3 has 14 amino acids. V was clipped by 0 bases and J by 5 bases, with 11 bases between them. The CDR3 DNA reads TGTGCCAGCAGCTTGGTCGGGGGCGCGACTGAAGCTTTCTTT. Its translation is CASSLVGGATEAFF.

V is TRBV2 and J is TRBJ1-1, with D hard to call. CDR1 and CDR2 (germline): SNHLY, FYNNEI. The CDR3 runs to 13 residues. The V and J ends lost 0 bases and 5 bases respectively, with 7 bases between them. In DNA, the CDR3 is TGTGCCAGCAGTGAAGCGCTTGCTACTGAAGCTTTCTTT. Amino acids: CASSEALATEAFF.

The genes are TRBV28 and TRBJ2-7; 8 bases agree with TRBD2. After removal of 2 bases from V and 2 bases from J, the junction contained 2 bases not matched to a gene. This CDR3 comprises 14 residues. Germline V CDR1 and CDR2: MDHEN, SYDVKM. Here the CDR3 reads CASSLAGGTYEQYV. The DNA for the CDR3 is TGTGCCAGCAGTTTAGCGGGAGGAACCTACGAGCAGTACGTC.

The rearrangement joins TRBV29-1 to TRBJ1-2; 10 bases agree with TRBD1. The CDR3 totals 14 residues. Germline CDR1 and CDR2: SQVTM and ANQGSEA. J was trimmed by 8 bases and V by 2 bases; bases with no gene match: 8. The CDR3 DNA follows: TGCAGCGTTGAACTCGGGACAGGGGATCGAGGCTACACCTTC. Its translation is CSVELGTGDRGYTF.

The chain couples TRBV30 to TRBJ1-5; the D gene is possibly TRBD1 (5 bases). The germline V and J ends were trimmed by 2 bases and 5 bases, with 10 bases remaining between them. Germline V CDR1 and CDR2: GTSNPN, SVGIG (reference sequence). The CDR3 spans 13 residues. The CDR3 region is CAWSSGVYQPQHF. For the CDR3, the DNA is TGTGCCTGGAGTTCGGGGGTGTATCAGCCCCAGCATTTT.

This chain links TRBV27 with TRBJ1-3, with 7 nucleotides matching TRBD1. Germline CDR1 and CDR2: MNHEY and SMNVEV (reference sequence). The CDR3 is made up of 16 amino acids. V gave up 6 bases and J gave up 0 bases; unmatched junction bases: 8. CDR3 coding DNA: TGTGCCAGCAGCCGGACAGGCATTAACTCTGGAAACACCATATATTTT. Encoded protein: CASSRTGINSGNTIYF.

This clone was seen only a few times. CDR3: CASSLGDRRNTEAFF. DNA of the CDR3: TGTGCCAGCAGCTTAGGCGACAGACGGAACACTGAAGCTTTCTTT. The chain uses TRBV7-9 and TRBJ1-1, with D possibly matching TRBD1 (5 bases). V dropped 1 base and J dropped 1 base, with 10 bases sitting between them. Germline V gene sequence: CDR1 SEHNR, CDR2 FQNEAQ (reference sequence). The CDR3 has 15 residues.

V is TRBV7-9 and J is TRBJ2-7, with D hard to call. With 1 base removed from V and 7 bases from J, the gap between germline ends came to 8 bases. From germline, CDR1 is SEHNR and CDR2 FQNEAQ (reference sequence). There are 12 residues in the CDR3. The CDR3 protein is CASSLEKEEQYV. The CDR3, as DNA: TGTGCCAGCAGCTTAGAGAAGGAAGAGCAGTACGTC.

The rearrangement uses TRBV4-3 and TRBJ1-5; D unresolved. The V gene lost 1 base and the J gene lost 5 bases, with 12 bases spanning the gap. This CDR3 contains 15 residues. Germline loops: CDR1 LGHNA, CDR2 YSLEER. The CDR3 protein is CASSQGPGLDQPQHF. CDR3 bases: TGCGCCAGCAGCCAAGGACCGGGCCTTGATCAGCCCCAGCATTTT.